These T cell receptor beta chains were read from a single sample in a study of OX40 agonist ivuxolimab in advanced cancers. The table came from immunoSEQ multiplex PCR; TCRdb's copy has only in-frame clones and leaves some out. Of more than 11,000 clones in the sample, approximately 80% were seen once. The sample in question was CD4+ or CD8+ T cells sorted from blood, obtained in a trial of the OX40 agonist ivuxolimab. Source of these receptors: an adult with an advanced solid tumor such as melanoma, head and neck, liver or kidney cancer. The CDR3 runs from the conserved cysteine through the conserved F or W. The order of the fields is CDR3 protein, CDR3 DNA, clone size, D gene, V gene, J gene. A D gene is named only where the DNA matches it firmly. Rows give clone size only sometimes, using once, few, many, or a class for an expanded clone.

CDR3aa: CASSPTYPDSHYNEQFF
CDR3nt: TGTGCCAGCAGCCCTACCTACCCGGACAGTCACTACAATGAGCAGTTCTTC
abundance: .
d_gene: .
v_gene: TRBV7-8
j_gene: TRBJ2-1

CDR3aa: CASTEGARPQHF
CDR3nt: TGTGCCAGCACCGAGGGTGCGCGGCCCCAGCATTTT
abundance: .
d_gene: .
v_gene: TRBV6-1
j_gene: TRBJ1-5

CDR3aa: CAGRTGEADTQYF
CDR3nt: TGTGCCGGACGGACAGGGGAGGCAGATACGCAGTATTTT
abundance: .
d_gene: TRBD1
v_gene: TRBV10-3
j_gene: TRBJ2-3

CDR3aa: CASSPLLGLTGELFF
CDR3nt: TGTGCCAGCAGCCCTCTACTGGGGCTCACCGGGGAGCTGTTTTTT
abundance: few
d_gene: .
v_gene: TRBV9
j_gene: TRBJ2-2

CDR3aa: CASSLQGLNEKLFF
CDR3nt: TGTGCCAGCAGCTTACAGGGCTTAAATGAAAAACTGTTTTTT
abundance: .
d_gene: .
v_gene: TRBV7-6
j_gene: TRBJ1-4

CDR3aa: CASSQDRDYNSPLHF
CDR3nt: TGTGCCAGCAGCCAGGACAGGGACTATAATTCACCCCTCCACTTT
abundance: .
d_gene: .
v_gene: TRBV21-1
j_gene: TRBJ1-6

CDR3aa: CSVESELANTGELFF
CDR3nt: TGCAGCGTTGAAAGTGAGCTAGCGAACACCGGGGAGCTGTTTTTT
abundance: .
d_gene: .
v_gene: TRBV29-1
j_gene: TRBJ2-2

CDR3aa: CASSYGQSPGNTIYF
CDR3nt: TGTGCCAGCAGTTACGGACAGTCCCCTGGAAACACCATATATTTT
abundance: .
d_gene: .
v_gene: TRBV6-5
j_gene: TRBJ1-3

CDR3aa: CASSVGQGHTEAFF
CDR3nt: TGTGCCAGCAGCGTTGGACAGGGGCACACTGAAGCTTTCTTT
abundance: .
d_gene: TRBD1
v_gene: TRBV9
j_gene: TRBJ1-1

CDR3aa: CASSRPTLSTTEAFF
CDR3nt: TGTGCCAGCAGTAGACCGACCTTGAGCACCACTGAAGCTTTCTTT
abundance: .
d_gene: .
v_gene: TRBV6-6
j_gene: TRBJ1-1

CDR3aa: CASSLTGPYNEQFF
CDR3nt: TGTGCCAGCAGCCTAACAGGTCCCTACAATGAGCAGTTCTTC
abundance: few
d_gene: .
v_gene: TRBV7-8
j_gene: TRBJ2-1

CDR3aa: CASSLVLAGMYNEQFF
CDR3nt: TGTGCCAGCAGTTTAGTTCTAGCGGGAATGTACAATGAGCAGTTCTTC
abundance: .
d_gene: TRBD2
v_gene: TRBV28
j_gene: TRBJ2-1

CDR3aa: CASSLGPGTSGTDTQYF
CDR3nt: TGTGCCAGCAGCTTAGGTCCCGGGACTAGCGGCACAGATACGCAGTATTTT
abundance: .
d_gene: TRBD2
v_gene: TRBV13
j_gene: TRBJ2-3

CDR3aa: CASRDRTGWSYEQYF
CDR3nt: TGTGCCAGCAGAGACAGGACAGGGTGGTCCTACGAGCAGTACTTC
abundance: .
d_gene: TRBD1
v_gene: TRBV28
j_gene: TRBJ2-7

CDR3aa: CASSLLGANVLTF
CDR3nt: TGTGCCAGCAGTTTATTAGGGGCCAACGTCCTGACTTTC
abundance: .
d_gene: .
v_gene: TRBV27
j_gene: TRBJ2-6

CDR3aa: CASSFGGTAYGETQYF
CDR3nt: TGTGCCAGCAGTTTTGGAGGGACTGCCTATGGGGAGACCCAGTACTTC
abundance: .
d_gene: .
v_gene: TRBV27
j_gene: TRBJ2-5

CDR3aa: CASSLKGNQPQHF
CDR3nt: TGTGCCAGCAGTTTAAAGGGCAATCAGCCCCAGCATTTT
abundance: .
d_gene: .
v_gene: TRBV27
j_gene: TRBJ1-5

CDR3aa: CASSLGDPYRANTEAFF
CDR3nt: TGTGCCAGCAGTTTGGGGGACCCGTACAGGGCCAACACTGAAGCTTTCTTT
abundance: .
d_gene: .
v_gene: TRBV28
j_gene: TRBJ1-1

CDR3aa: CASSTGTSGYEQYF
CDR3nt: TGTGCCAGTAGTACCGGGACTAGCGGCTACGAGCAGTACTTC
abundance: .
d_gene: TRBD2
v_gene: TRBV19
j_gene: TRBJ2-7

CDR3aa: CASSLGDRKTYEQYF
CDR3nt: TGTGCCAGCAGCTTAGGAGACAGGAAGACCTACGAGCAGTACTTC
abundance: .
d_gene: .
v_gene: TRBV7-6
j_gene: TRBJ2-7

CDR3aa: CSVGTSVNNEQFF
CDR3nt: TGCAGCGTTGGGACTAGCGTCAACAATGAGCAGTTCTTC
abundance: .
d_gene: TRBD2
v_gene: TRBV29-1
j_gene: TRBJ2-1

CDR3aa: CASSLDGTANTEAFF
CDR3nt: TGTGCCAGTAGCCTGGACGGGACAGCGAACACTGAAGCTTTCTTT
abundance: .
d_gene: TRBD1
v_gene: TRBV19
j_gene: TRBJ1-1

CDR3aa: CASSNPAFEQYF
CDR3nt: TGTGCCAGTAGTAACCCGGCCTTCGAGCAGTACTTC
abundance: .
d_gene: .
v_gene: TRBV19
j_gene: TRBJ2-7

CDR3aa: CASSRREVRSDTQYF
CDR3nt: TGTGCCAGCAGCCGACGAGAAGTCCGGTCAGATACGCAGTATTTT
abundance: .
d_gene: .
v_gene: TRBV5-8
j_gene: TRBJ2-3

CDR3aa: CASSYNTGGSGNTIYF
CDR3nt: TGTGCCAGCAGCTATAATACAGGGGGCTCTGGAAACACCATATATTTT
abundance: .
d_gene: TRBD1
v_gene: TRBV11-2
j_gene: TRBJ1-3

CDR3aa: CASSQGAVKLALTYEQYF
CDR3nt: TGTGCCAGCAGCCAGGGGGCGGTGAAACTAGCGCTAACCTACGAGCAGTACTTC
abundance: .
d_gene: .
v_gene: TRBV28
j_gene: TRBJ2-7

CDR3aa: CASSPTETGANVLTF
CDR3nt: TGTGCCAGCTCACCAACGGAAACTGGAGCCAACGTCCTGACTTTC
abundance: .
d_gene: .
v_gene: TRBV18
j_gene: TRBJ2-6

CDR3aa: CASSPGLAGGIGELFF
CDR3nt: TGTGCCAGCAGTCCTGGACTAGCGGGTGGTATCGGGGAGCTGTTTTTT
abundance: .
d_gene: TRBD2
v_gene: TRBV27
j_gene: TRBJ2-2

CDR3aa: CATSRTGTSYEQYF
CDR3nt: TGTGCCACCAGCAGGACAGGGACCTCCTACGAGCAGTACTTC
abundance: .
d_gene: TRBD1
v_gene: TRBV15
j_gene: TRBJ2-7

CDR3aa: CASSIAGESVHEQYF
CDR3nt: TGTGCCAGTAGTATAGCGGGAGAGTCGGTACACGAGCAGTACTTC
abundance: .
d_gene: .
v_gene: TRBV19
j_gene: TRBJ2-7

CDR3aa: CASSQDLATSGSVYEQYF
CDR3nt: TGTGCCAGCAGCCAAGATTTGGCGACTAGCGGGAGTGTTTACGAGCAGTACTTC
abundance: .
d_gene: TRBD2
v_gene: TRBV14
j_gene: TRBJ2-7

CDR3aa: CASSPPTETQYF
CDR3nt: TGTGCCAGCAGCCCACCCACAGAGACCCAGTACTTC
abundance: .
d_gene: .
v_gene: TRBV2
j_gene: TRBJ2-5

CDR3aa: CASSEYRVETQYF
CDR3nt: TGTGCCAGCAGTGAATACAGGGTTGAGACCCAGTACTTC
abundance: .
d_gene: .
v_gene: TRBV6-1
j_gene: TRBJ2-5

CDR3aa: CSLGNTEAFF
CDR3nt: TGCAGTCTAGGGAACACTGAAGCTTTCTTT
abundance: few
d_gene: .
v_gene: TRBV20-1
j_gene: TRBJ1-1

CDR3aa: CASSGATAGRAGELFF
CDR3nt: TGTGCCAGTAGTGGAGCCACAGCGGGAAGGGCCGGGGAGCTGTTTTTT
abundance: .
d_gene: TRBD2
v_gene: TRBV19
j_gene: TRBJ2-2

CDR3aa: CASSLWSLAGGPGEQFF
CDR3nt: TGTGCCAGCAGTTTATGGTCCCTAGCGGGAGGGCCCGGTGAGCAGTTCTTC
abundance: .
d_gene: TRBD2
v_gene: TRBV28
j_gene: TRBJ2-1

CDR3aa: CASSLHETGELFF
CDR3nt: TGTGCCAGCAGCTTACACGAAACCGGGGAGCTGTTTTTT
abundance: .
d_gene: .
v_gene: TRBV5-4
j_gene: TRBJ2-2

CDR3aa: CASSETGTGTYNEQFF
CDR3nt: TGTGCCAGCAGTGAAACCGGGACAGGGACCTACAATGAGCAGTTCTTC
abundance: few
d_gene: TRBD1
v_gene: TRBV27
j_gene: TRBJ2-1

CDR3aa: CASGYGGSNQPQHF
CDR3nt: TGTGCTTCAGGTTATGGGGGGAGCAATCAGCCCCAGCATTTT
abundance: .
d_gene: .
v_gene: TRBV27
j_gene: TRBJ1-5

CDR3aa: CASSVLALTGELFF
CDR3nt: TGTGCCAGCAGTGTGTTAGCGTTAACCGGGGAGCTGTTTTTT
abundance: .
d_gene: .
v_gene: TRBV2
j_gene: TRBJ2-2

CDR3aa: CASSMTGGLNGDEQFF
CDR3nt: TGTGCCAGTAGTATGACGGGAGGTCTGAACGGGGATGAGCAGTTCTTC
abundance: .
d_gene: TRBD2
v_gene: TRBV19
j_gene: TRBJ2-1

CDR3aa: CASSLESSGSSEQYF
CDR3nt: TGTGCCAGCAGCTTAGAGTCTAGCGGGAGTTCCGAGCAGTACTTC
abundance: .
d_gene: TRBD2
v_gene: TRBV11-2
j_gene: TRBJ2-7

CDR3aa: CASLSYYNEQFF
CDR3nt: TGTGCCAGTCTCAGTTACTACAATGAGCAGTTCTTC
abundance: .
d_gene: .
v_gene: TRBV6-1
j_gene: TRBJ2-1

CDR3aa: CASSQTRTGNGELFF
CDR3nt: TGTGCCAGCAGCCAAACCCGGACAGGGAACGGGGAGCTGTTTTTT
abundance: .
d_gene: TRBD1
v_gene: TRBV11-2
j_gene: TRBJ2-2

CDR3aa: CSVTGTSGRSSYNEQFF
CDR3nt: TGCAGCGTTACCGGGACTAGCGGGAGGAGCTCCTACAATGAGCAGTTCTTC
abundance: .
d_gene: TRBD2
v_gene: TRBV29-1
j_gene: TRBJ2-1

CDR3aa: CASSPSGGTFSYNEQFF
CDR3nt: TGTGCCAGCAGCCCATCCGGCGGGACTTTCTCCTACAATGAGCAGTTCTTC
abundance: .
d_gene: .
v_gene: TRBV12-1
j_gene: TRBJ2-1

CDR3aa: CASSQLSLGDTQYF
CDR3nt: TGCGCCAGCAGCCAATTATCCCTAGGGGATACGCAGTATTTT
abundance: .
d_gene: .
v_gene: TRBV4-1
j_gene: TRBJ2-3

CDR3aa: CASRGVVETQYF
CDR3nt: TGTGCCAGCAGAGGGGTTGTAGAGACCCAGTACTTC
abundance: .
d_gene: .
v_gene: TRBV7-9
j_gene: TRBJ2-5

CDR3aa: CASSPAGAYSYEQYF
CDR3nt: TGTGCCAGCAGTCCCGCCGGGGCTTACTCCTACGAGCAGTACTTC
abundance: .
d_gene: .
v_gene: TRBV27
j_gene: TRBJ2-7

CDR3aa: CASTQLGTGELFF
CDR3nt: TGTGCCAGCACCCAACTGGGCACCGGGGAGCTGTTTTTT
abundance: .
d_gene: .
v_gene: TRBV6-1
j_gene: TRBJ2-2

CDR3aa: CASSLGLAGESDTQYF
CDR3nt: TGTGCCAGCAGCTTGGGACTAGCGGGAGAATCAGATACGCAGTATTTT
abundance: few
d_gene: TRBD2
v_gene: TRBV7-9
j_gene: TRBJ2-3

CDR3aa: CASSFPRGGLAEAFF
CDR3nt: TGTGCCAGTAGTTTCCCCAGGGGGGGGTTGGCTGAAGCTTTCTTT
abundance: .
d_gene: TRBD1
v_gene: TRBV19
j_gene: TRBJ1-1

CDR3aa: CASSLLRGGRETQYF
CDR3nt: TGTGCCAGCAGTTTACTGCGGGGAGGGAGGGAGACCCAGTACTTC
abundance: few
d_gene: TRBD2
v_gene: TRBV28
j_gene: TRBJ2-5